This T cell receptor beta chain was sequenced during a study of read filtering for tumor transcriptome and immune sequencing. Study details: Patients were some 16 male and 13 to 15 female, mean age around 70 years, range about 45 to 85. General study points: About four fifths of IR-seq clonotypes had one read, totaling approximately 4% of reads; RNA-seq: about 70% and 40%.

This clonotype is categorized as medium-sized. Its target is unknown. Molecular barcoded adaptors covering alpha/delta and beta/gamma chains were used on approximately 440 ng RNA. TCRdb reanalysed the reads using MiXCR and keeps one entry per CDR3 protein. The sample has 5,800 or so distinct CDR3 sequences; around 21% are singletons. V lost 0 bases to trimming and J lost 5 bases; unmatched junction nucleotides: 2. CDR1 SGDLS and CDR2 YYNGEE come from the germline V gene. The CDR3 covers 15 residues. The sequence came from a donor aged 40 or over with multiple myeloma. Input material: a population of CD138-negative cells sorted from bone marrow. This chain joins TRBV9 and TRBJ2-2; 9 bases map to TRBD1. The CDR3 nucleotides read TGTGCCAGCAGCGTAGGACAGGGGGGGACCGGGGAGCTGTTTTTT. Amino acid sequence: CASSVGQGGTGELFF.